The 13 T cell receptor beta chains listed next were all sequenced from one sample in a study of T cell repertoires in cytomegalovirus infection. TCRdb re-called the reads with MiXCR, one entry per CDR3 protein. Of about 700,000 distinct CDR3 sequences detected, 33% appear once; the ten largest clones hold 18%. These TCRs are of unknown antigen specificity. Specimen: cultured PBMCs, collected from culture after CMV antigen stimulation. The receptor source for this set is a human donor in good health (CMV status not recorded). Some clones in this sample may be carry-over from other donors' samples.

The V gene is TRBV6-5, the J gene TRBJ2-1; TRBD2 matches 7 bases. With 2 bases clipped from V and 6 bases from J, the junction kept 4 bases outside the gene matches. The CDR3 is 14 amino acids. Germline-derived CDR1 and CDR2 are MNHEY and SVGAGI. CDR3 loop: CASSYTGTINEQFF. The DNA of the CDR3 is TGTGCCAGCAGTTACACCGGGACTATCAATGAGCAGTTCTTC.

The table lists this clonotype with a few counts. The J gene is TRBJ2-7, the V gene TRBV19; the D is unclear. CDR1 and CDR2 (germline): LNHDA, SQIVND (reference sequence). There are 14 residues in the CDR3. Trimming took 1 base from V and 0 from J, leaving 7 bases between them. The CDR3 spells CASSIGWASYEQYF. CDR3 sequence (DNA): TGTGCCAGTAGTATAGGATGGGCCTCCTACGAGCAGTACTTC.

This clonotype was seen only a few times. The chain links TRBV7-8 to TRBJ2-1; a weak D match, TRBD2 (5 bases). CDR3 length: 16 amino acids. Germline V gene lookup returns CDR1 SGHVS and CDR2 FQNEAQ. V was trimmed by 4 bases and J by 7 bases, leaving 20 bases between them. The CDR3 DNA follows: TGTGCCAGCAGCTCCCCGGGGAGTGCGGTCGGGAATGAGCAGTTCTTC. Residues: CASSSPGSAVGNEQFF.

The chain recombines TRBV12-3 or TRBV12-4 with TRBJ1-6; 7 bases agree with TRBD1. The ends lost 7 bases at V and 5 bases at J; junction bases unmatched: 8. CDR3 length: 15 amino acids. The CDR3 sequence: CASMNDRADNSPLHF. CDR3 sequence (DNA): TGTGCCAGCATGAATGACAGGGCCGATAATTCACCCCTCCACTTT.

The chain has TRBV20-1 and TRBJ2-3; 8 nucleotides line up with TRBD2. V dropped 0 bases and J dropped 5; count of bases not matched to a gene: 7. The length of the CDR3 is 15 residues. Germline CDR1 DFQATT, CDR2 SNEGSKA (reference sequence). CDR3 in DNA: TGCAGTGCTAGAGATGGCGGGGGGAAGAAAGATACGCAGTATTTT. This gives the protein CSARDGGGKKDTQYF.

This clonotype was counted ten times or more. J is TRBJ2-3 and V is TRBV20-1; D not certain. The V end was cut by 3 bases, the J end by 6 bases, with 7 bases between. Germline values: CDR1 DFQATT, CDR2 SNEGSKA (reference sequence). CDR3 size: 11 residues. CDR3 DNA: TGCAGTGCTAGTCTGGGGGATACGCAGTATTTT. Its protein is CSASLGDTQYF.

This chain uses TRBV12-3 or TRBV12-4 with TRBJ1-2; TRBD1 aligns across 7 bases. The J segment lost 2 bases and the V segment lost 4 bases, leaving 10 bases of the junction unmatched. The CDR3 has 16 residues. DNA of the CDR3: TGTGCCAGCAGTTCCTGGGGACAGTCTCAAAACTATGGCTACACCTTC. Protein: CASSSWGQSQNYGYTF.

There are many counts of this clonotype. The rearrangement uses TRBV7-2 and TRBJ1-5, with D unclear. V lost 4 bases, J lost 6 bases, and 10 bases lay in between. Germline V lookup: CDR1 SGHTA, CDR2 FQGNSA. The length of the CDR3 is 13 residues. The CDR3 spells CASSSRPRQPQHF. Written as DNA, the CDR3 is TGTGCCAGCAGCTCCCGCCCCCGTCAGCCCCAGCATTTT.

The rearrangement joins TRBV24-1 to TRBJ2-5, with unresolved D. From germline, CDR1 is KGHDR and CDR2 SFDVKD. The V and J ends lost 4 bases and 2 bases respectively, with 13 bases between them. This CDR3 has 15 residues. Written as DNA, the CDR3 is TGTGCCACCAGTGAGCCGGCCCCCCTACAAGAGACCCAGTACTTC. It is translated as CATSEPAPLQETQYF.

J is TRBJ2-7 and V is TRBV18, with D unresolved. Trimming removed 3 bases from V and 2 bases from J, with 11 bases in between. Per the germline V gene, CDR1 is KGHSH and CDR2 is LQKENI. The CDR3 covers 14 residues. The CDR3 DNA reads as TGTGCCAGCTCACCGGCACAGAGAACCTACGAGCAGTACTTC. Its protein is CASSPAQRTYEQYF.

The CDR3 region is CASSLRRVADTQYF. CDR3 nucleotide sequence: TGTGCCAGCAGTCTCCGCAGAGTTGCAGATACGCAGTATTTT. This chain uses TRBV6-6 with TRBJ2-3; no firm D call. The CDR3 covers 14 residues. From germline, CDR1 is MNHNY and CDR2 SVGAGI (reference sequence). Trimming shortened V by 5 bases and J by 4 bases, and 13 bases separated the two germline ends.

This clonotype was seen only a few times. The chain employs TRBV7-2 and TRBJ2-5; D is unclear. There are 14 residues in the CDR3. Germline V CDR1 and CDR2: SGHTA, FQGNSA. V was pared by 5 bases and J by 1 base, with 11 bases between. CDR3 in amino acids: CASSPVLLQETQYF. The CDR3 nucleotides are TGTGCCAGCAGCCCTGTCCTTCTCCAAGAGACCCAGTACTTC.

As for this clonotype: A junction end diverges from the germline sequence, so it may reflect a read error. This CDR3 reads CASSQSRSYNEKFF. The CDR3, as DNA: TGTGCCAGCAGCCAGTCCCGCTCCTACAATGAGAAGTTCTTC. This sequence joins TRBV3-1 and TRBJ2-1; no clear D gene. Looked up from germline, CDR1 is LGHDT and CDR2 is YNNKEL (reference sequence). This CDR3 contains 14 residues.